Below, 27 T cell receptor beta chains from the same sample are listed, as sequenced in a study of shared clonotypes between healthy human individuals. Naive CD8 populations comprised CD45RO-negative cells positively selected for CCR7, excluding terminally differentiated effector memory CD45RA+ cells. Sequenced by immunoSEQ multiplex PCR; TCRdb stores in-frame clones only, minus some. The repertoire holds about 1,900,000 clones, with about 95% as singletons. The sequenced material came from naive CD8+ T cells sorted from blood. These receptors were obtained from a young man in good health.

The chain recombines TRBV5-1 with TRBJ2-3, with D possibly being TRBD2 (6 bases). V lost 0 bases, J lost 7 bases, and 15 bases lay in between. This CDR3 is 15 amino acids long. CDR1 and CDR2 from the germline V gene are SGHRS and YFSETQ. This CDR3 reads CASSLEPGTLNTQYF. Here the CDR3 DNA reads TGCGCCAGCAGCTTGGAGCCAGGGACTTTGAATACGCAGTATTTT.

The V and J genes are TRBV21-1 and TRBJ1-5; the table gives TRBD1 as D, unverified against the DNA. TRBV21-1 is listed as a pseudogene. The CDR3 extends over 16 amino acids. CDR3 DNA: TGTGCCAGCAGCCGCCGGGACAGGATTGTATATCAGCCCCAGCATTTT. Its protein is CASSRRDRIVYQPQHF.

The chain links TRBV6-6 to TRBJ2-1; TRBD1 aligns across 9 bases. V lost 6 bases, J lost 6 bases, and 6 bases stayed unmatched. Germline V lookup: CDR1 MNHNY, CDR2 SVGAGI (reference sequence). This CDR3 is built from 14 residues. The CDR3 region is CASSLGQGINEQFF. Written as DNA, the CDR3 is TGTGCCAGCAGCCTGGGACAGGGTATCAATGAGCAGTTCTTC.

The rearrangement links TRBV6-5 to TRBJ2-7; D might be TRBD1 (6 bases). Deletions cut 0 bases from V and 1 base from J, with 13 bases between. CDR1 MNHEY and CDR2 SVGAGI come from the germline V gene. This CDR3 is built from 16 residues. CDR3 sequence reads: CASSYSTGTKSYEQYF. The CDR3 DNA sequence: TGTGCCAGCAGTTACTCGACCGGGACAAAATCCTACGAGCAGTACTTC.

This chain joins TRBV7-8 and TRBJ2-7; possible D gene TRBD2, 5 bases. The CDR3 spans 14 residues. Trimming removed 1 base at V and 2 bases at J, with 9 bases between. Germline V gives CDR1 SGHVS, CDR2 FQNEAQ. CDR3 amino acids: CASSLDGLAYEQYF. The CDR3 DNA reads TGTGCCAGCAGCTTAGACGGACTGGCCTACGAGCAGTACTTC.

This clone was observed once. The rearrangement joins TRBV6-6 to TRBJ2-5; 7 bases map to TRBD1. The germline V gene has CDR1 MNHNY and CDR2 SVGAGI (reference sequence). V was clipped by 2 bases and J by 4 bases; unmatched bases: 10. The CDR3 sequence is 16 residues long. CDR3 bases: TGTGCCAGCAGTTACGTAGCCACTCAGGGGGTAGAGACCCAGTACTTC. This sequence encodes CASSYVATQGVETQYF.

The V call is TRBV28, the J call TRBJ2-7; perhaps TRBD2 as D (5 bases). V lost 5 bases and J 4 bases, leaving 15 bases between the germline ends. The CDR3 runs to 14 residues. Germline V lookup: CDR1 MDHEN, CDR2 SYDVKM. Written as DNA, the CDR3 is TGTGCCAGCAGTCCCCCCATAGAGGGTTACGAGCAGTACTTC. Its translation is CASSPPIEGYEQYF.

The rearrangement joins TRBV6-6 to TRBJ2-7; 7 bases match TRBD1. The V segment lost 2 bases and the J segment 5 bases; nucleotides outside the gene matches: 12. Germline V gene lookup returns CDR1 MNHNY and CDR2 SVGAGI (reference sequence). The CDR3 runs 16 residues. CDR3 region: CASSYRTGPSGNEQYF. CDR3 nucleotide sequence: TGTGCCAGCAGTTACCGGACAGGACCTTCTGGGAACGAGCAGTACTTC.

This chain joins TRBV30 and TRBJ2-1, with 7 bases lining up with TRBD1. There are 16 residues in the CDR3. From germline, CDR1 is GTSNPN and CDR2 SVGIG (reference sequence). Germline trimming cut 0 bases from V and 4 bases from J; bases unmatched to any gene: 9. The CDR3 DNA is TGTGCCTGGAGTGTACTGATAGGGGGCGCTTACAATGAGCAGTTCTTC. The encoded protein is CAWSVLIGGAYNEQFF.

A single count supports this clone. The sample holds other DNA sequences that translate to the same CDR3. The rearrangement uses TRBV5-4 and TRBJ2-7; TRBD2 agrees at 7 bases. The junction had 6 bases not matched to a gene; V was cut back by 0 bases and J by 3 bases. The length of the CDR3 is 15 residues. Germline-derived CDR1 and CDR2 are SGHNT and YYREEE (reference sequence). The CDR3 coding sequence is TGTGCCAGCAGCTTGGGACTAGCCGAAAACTACGAGCAGTACTTC. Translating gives CASSLGLAENYEQYF.

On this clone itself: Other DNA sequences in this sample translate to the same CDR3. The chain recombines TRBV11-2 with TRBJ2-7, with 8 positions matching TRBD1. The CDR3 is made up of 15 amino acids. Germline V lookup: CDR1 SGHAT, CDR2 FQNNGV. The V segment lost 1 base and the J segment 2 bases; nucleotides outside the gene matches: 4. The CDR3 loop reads CASSLGQGAAYEQYF. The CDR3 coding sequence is TGTGCCAGCAGCTTAGGGCAGGGGGCGGCCTACGAGCAGTACTTC.

The CDR3 coding sequence is TGTGCCAGCAGCCATCCTATAGCGGGGCAGGGAGATACGCAGTATTTT. Translated, it gives CASSHPIAGQGDTQYF. The rearrangement uses TRBV7-9 and TRBJ2-3, with TRBD2 matching 8 bases. J gave up 5 bases and V 5 bases, and 12 bases lay outside the gene matches. CDR1 SEHNR and CDR2 FQNEAQ come from the germline V gene (reference sequence). The CDR3 consists of 16 residues.

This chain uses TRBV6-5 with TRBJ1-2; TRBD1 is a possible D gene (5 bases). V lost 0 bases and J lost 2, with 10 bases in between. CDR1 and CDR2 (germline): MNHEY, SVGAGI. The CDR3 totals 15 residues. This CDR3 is CASSYSAGTNYGYTF. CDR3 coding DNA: TGTGCCAGCAGTTACTCGGCAGGGACCAACTATGGCTACACCTTC.

The CDR3 DNA sequence: TGTGCCAGCCGCATAAGGGAGTTGGGCAATCAGCCCCAGCATTTT. As protein: CASRIRELGNQPQHF. The V gene is TRBV28, the J gene TRBJ1-5, with D unresolved. This CDR3 is built from 15 residues. With 8 bases removed from V and 2 bases from J, the gap between germline ends came to 16 bases. CDR1 is MDHEN and CDR2 is SYDVKM in the germline V gene. Full variable domain (missing parts from reference TRBV28 and TRBJ1-5): DVKVTQSSRYLVKRTGEKVFLECVQDMDHENMFWYRQDPGLGLRLIYFSYDVKMKEKGDIPEGYSVSREKKERFSLILESASTNQTSMYLCASRIRELGNQPQHFGDGTRLSIL.

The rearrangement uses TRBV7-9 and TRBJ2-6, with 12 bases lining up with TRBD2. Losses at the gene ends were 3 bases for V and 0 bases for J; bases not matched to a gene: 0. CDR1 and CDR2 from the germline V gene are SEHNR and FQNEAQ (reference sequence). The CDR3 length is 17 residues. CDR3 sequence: CASSLTSGSSGANVLTF. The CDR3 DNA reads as TGTGCCAGCAGCTTGACTAGCGGGAGCTCTGGGGCCAACGTCCTGACTTTC.

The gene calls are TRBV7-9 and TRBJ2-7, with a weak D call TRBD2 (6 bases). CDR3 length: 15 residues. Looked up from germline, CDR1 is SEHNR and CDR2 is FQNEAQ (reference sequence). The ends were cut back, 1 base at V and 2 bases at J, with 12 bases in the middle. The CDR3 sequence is CASSLVGGFTYEQYF. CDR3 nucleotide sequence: TGTGCCAGCAGCTTAGTTGGGGGGTTCACCTACGAGCAGTACTTC.

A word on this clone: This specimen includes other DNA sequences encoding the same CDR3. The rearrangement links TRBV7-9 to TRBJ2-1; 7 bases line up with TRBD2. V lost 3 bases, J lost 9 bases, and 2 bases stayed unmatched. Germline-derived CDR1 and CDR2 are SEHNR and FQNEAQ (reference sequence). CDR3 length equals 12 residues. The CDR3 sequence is CASSLSGIEQFF. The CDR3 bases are TGTGCCAGCAGCTTGAGCGGGATTGAGCAGTTCTTC.

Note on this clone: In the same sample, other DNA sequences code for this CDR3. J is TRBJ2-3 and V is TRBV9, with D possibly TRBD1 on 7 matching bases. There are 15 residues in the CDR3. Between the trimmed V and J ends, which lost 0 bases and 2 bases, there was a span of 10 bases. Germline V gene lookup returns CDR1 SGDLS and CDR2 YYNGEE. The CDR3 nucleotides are TGTGCCAGCAGCGTAGCAGGGGGGTCCACAGATACGCAGTATTTT. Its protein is CASSVAGGSTDTQYF. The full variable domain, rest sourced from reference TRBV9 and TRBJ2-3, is DSGVTQTPKHLITATGQRVTLRCSPRSGDLSVYWYQQSLDQGLQFLIQYYNGEERAKGNILERFSAQQFPDLHSELNLSSLELGDSALYFCASSVAGGSTDTQYFGPGTRLTVL.

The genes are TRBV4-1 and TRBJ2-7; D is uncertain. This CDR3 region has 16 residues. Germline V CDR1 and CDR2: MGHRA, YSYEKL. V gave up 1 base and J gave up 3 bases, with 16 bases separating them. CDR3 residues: CASSQVLGLENYEQYF. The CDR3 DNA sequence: TGCGCCAGCAGCCAAGTACTTGGCCTTGAGAACTACGAGCAGTACTTC.

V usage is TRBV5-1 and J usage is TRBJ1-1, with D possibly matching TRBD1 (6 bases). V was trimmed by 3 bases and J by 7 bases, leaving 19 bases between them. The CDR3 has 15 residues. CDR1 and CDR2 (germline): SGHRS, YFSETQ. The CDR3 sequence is CASSSDSTGENEAFF. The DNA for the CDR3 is TGCGCCAGCAGCTCAGACTCGACAGGCGAAAATGAAGCTTTCTTT.

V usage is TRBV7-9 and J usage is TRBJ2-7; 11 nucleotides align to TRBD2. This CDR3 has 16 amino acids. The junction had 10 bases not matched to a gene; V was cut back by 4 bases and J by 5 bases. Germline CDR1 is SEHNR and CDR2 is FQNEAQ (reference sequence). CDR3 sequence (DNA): TGTGCCAGCAGCTCCACTAGCGGGAGAAGGCCGGACGAGCAGTACTTC. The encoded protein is CASSSTSGRRPDEQYF. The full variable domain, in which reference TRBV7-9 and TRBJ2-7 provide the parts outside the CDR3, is DTGVSQNPRHKITKRGQNVTFRCDPISEHNRLYWYRQTLGQGPEFLTYFQNEAQLEKSRLLSDRFSAERPKGSFSTLEIQRTEQGDSAMYLCASSSTSGRRPDEQYFGPGTRLTVT.

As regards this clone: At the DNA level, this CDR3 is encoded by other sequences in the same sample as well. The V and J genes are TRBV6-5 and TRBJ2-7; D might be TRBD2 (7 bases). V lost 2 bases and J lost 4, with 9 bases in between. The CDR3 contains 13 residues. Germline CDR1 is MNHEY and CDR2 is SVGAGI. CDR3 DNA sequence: TGTGCCAGCAGTTACGAGGGGGGGTACGAGCAGTACTTC. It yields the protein CASSYEGGYEQYF.

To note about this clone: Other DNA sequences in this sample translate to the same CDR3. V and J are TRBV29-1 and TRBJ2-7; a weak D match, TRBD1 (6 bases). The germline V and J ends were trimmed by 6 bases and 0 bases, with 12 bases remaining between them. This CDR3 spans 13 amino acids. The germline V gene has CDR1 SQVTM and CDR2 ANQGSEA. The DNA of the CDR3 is TGCAGCGTCGTTACAGGGAGCTCCTACGAGCAGTACTTC. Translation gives CSVVTGSSYEQYF.

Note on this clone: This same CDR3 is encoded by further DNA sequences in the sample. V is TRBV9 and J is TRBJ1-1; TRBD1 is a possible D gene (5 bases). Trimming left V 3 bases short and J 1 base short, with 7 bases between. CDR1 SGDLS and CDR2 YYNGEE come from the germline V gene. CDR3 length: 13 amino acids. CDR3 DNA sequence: TGTGCCAGCAGCGCCGACAGGAACACTGAAGCTTTCTTT. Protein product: CASSADRNTEAFF.

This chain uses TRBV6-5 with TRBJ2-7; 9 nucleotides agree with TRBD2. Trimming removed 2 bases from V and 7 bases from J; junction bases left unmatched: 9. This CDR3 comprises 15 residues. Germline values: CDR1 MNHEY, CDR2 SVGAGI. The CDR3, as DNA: TGTGCCAGCAGTTACGAGGCGGGAGGGCCGGGGGAGCAGTACTTC. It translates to CASSYEAGGPGEQYF.

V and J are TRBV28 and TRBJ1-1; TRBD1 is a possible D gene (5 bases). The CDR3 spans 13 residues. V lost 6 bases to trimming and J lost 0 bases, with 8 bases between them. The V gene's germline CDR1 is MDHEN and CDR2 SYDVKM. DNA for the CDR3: TGTGCCAGCAGGACAGAGATGAACACTGAAGCTTTCTTT. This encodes CASRTEMNTEAFF.

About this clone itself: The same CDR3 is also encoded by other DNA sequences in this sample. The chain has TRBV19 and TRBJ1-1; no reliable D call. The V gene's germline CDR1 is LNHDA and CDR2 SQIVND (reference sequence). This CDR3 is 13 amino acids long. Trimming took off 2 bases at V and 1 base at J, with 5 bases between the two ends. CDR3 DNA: TGTGCCAGTAGTATAACACAGAACACTGAAGCTTTCTTT. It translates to CASSITQNTEAFF. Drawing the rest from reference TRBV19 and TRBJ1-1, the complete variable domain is DGGITQSPKYLFRKEGQNVTLSCEQNLNHDAMYWYRQDPGQGLRLIYYSQIVNDFQKGDIAEGYSVSREKKESFPLTVTSAQKNPTAFYLCASSITQNTEAFFGQGTRLTVV.